A selection of T cell receptor beta chains follows, all from one sample in a study of blood T cell repertoires in COVID-19. Repertoires were generated with immunoSEQ multiplex PCR, while TCRdb's copy carries only in-frame clones and drops some. The sample lists roughly 250,000 clones, 86% seen once, with roughly 9.8% in the top ten. Material for sequencing was peripheral blood. These receptors were obtained from a man in his forties who had recovered from COVID-19. The CDR3 runs from the conserved cysteine through the conserved F or W. D genes are given only for firm matches. The size of a clone is reported for some rows only, either as once, few or many, or as a class for expanded clones.

clone size | J gene | V gene | D gene | CDR3 protein | CDR3 DNA
. | TRBJ2-3 | TRBV7-3 | . | CASSAGTSKGDTQYF | TGTGCCAGCAGCGCCGGGACTTCTAAGGGAGATACGCAGTATTTT
. | TRBJ2-2 | TRBV5-4 | TRBD2 | CASSQLAGGPANTGELFF | TGTGCCAGCAGCCAATTAGCGGGAGGGCCCGCGAACACCGGGGAGCTGTTTTTT
. | TRBJ2-1 | TRBV19 | . | CASSGLATHEQFF | TGTGCCAGTAGTGGGCTAGCGACTCATGAGCAGTTCTTC
. | TRBJ2-7 | TRBV2 | . | CASSAPGGYEQYF | TGTGCCAGCAGTGCACCAGGAGGCTACGAGCAGTACTTC
. | TRBJ2-7 | TRBV5-6 | TRBD1 | CASSLPGTGEGYEQYF | TGTGCCAGCAGCCTTCCGGGGACAGGGGAGGGCTACGAGCAGTACTTC
. | TRBJ1-6 | TRBV10-3 | . | CAISAPSSPLHF | TGTGCCATCAGCGCACCTAGTTCACCCCTCCACTTT
. | TRBJ2-7 | TRBV28 | TRBD1 | CASRPTGAYYEQYF | TGTGCCAGCAGGCCGACAGGGGCGTACTACGAGCAGTACTTC
. | TRBJ2-7 | TRBV6-2/TRBV6-3 | . | CASSTPRDTTYEQYF | TGTGCCAGCAGTACCCCCCGGGACACTACCTACGAGCAGTACTTC
. | TRBJ2-1 | TRBV7-8 | . | CASSFSVWGDNEQFF | TGTGCCAGCAGTTTTAGCGTTTGGGGGGACAATGAGCAGTTCTTC
. | TRBJ2-7 | TRBV27 | . | CASSSPGYEQYF | TGTGCCAGCAGTTCCCCAGGCTACGAGCAGTACTTC
. | TRBJ1-6 | TRBV18 | . | CASSPLVPNSPLHF | TGTGCCAGCTCACCACTAGTACCGAATTCACCCCTCCACTTT
once | TRBJ2-7 | TRBV11-2 | TRBD1 | CASSLRPGGTYEQYF | TGTGCCAGCAGCTTAAGGCCAGGGGGTACCTACGAGCAGTACTTC
. | TRBJ2-1 | TRBV6-2/TRBV6-3 | TRBD2 | CASSSGGEQFF | TGTGCCAGCAGCAGCGGGGGAGAGCAGTTCTTC
. | TRBJ2-1 | TRBV13 | . | CASTSVAEQFF | TGTGCCAGCACGTCGGTCGCTGAGCAGTTCTTC
. | TRBJ1-6 | TRBV5-1 | TRBD1 | CASSPRGPPYNSPLHF | TGCGCCAGCAGCCCCAGGGGGCCCCCCTATAATTCACCCCTCCACTTT